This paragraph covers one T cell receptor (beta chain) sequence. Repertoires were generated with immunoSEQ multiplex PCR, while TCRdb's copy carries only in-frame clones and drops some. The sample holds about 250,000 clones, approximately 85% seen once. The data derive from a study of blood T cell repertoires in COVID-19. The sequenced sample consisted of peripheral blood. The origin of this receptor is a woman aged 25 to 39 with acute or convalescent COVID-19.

The CDR3 loop reads CASSLAGGTTNYGYTF. The CDR3 DNA sequence: TGTGCCAGCAGCCTTGCAGGGGGGACAACTAACTATGGCTACACCTTC. V gene TRBV3-1 (or the pseudogene TRBV3-2) combines with J gene TRBJ1-2, with 7 positions matching TRBD1. V gave up 4 bases and J gave up 0 bases; unmatched junction bases: 8. Germline CDR1 is LGHDT and CDR2 is YNNKEL (reference sequence). The CDR3 is made up of 16 amino acids.